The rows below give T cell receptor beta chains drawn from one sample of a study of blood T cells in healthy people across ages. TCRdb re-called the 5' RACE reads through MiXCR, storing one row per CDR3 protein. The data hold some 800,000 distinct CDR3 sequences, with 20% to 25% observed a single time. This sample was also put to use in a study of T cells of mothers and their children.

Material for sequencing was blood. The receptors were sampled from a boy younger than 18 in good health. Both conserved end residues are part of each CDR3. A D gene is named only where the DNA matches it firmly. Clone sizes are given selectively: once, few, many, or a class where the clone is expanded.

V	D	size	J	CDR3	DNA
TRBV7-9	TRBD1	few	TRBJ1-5	CASSLVPGQGGPGSQPQHF	TGTGCCAGCAGCTTAGTCCCGGGACAGGGGGGCCCTGGAAGCCAGCCCCAGCATTTT
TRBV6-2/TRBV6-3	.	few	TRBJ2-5	CASSYGKETQYF	TGTGCCAGCAGTTATGGGAAAGAGACCCAGTACTTC
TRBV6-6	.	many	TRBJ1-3	CASSYEGLRSSGNTIYF	TGTGCCAGCAGTTACGAGGGCCTCCGAAGCTCTGGAAACACCATATATTTT
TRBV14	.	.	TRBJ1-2	CASSQAGGPPARSGYTF	TGTGCCAGCAGCCAAGCGGGGGGGCCACCTGCACGATCTGGCTACACCTTC
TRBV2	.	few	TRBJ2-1	CAAGLKQFF	TGTGCGGCGGGACTCAAGCAGTTCTTC
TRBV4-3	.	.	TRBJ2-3	CASSQDPWAPPGGFTDTQYF	TGCGCCAGCAGCCAAGATCCTTGGGCCCCACCGGGGGGCTTCACAGATACGCAGTATTTT
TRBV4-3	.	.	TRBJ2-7	CASSQDMAVEQYF	TGCGCCAGCAGCCAAGATATGGCGGTCGAGCAGTACTTC
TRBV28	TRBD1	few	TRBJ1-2	CASSPPGQLVYGYTF	TGTGCCAGCAGTCCGCCGGGACAGCTTGTCTATGGCTACACCTTC
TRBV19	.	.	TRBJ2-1	CASSRGNYNEQFF	TGTGCCAGTAGTCGGGGGAACTACAATGAGCAGTTCTTC
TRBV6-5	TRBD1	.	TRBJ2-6	CASSYSGGGSGANVLTF	TGTGCCAGCAGTTACTCAGGGGGCGGATCTGGGGCCAACGTCCTGACTTTC
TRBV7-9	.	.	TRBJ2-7	CASSQPWGNSYEQYF	TGTGCCAGCAGCCAACCCTGGGGGAACTCCTACGAGCAGTACTTC
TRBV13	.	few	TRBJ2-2	CASSLASKGRTGELFF	TGTGCCAGCAGCTTAGCTTCTAAAGGGCGGACCGGGGAGCTGTTTTTT
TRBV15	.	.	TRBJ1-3	CATRPRNLNTIYF	TGTGCCACCAGACCCCGAAATCTAAACACCATATATTTT
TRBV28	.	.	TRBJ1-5	CASSLADNQPQHF	TGTGCCAGCAGTTTAGCCGACAATCAGCCCCAGCATTTT
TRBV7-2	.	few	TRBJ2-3	CPSSLYYGITDTQYF	TGTCCCAGCAGCTTATACTACGGAATCACAGATACGCAGTATTTT
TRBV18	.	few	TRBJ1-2	CASSPGTVPTAGYTF	TGTGCCAGCTCACCAGGGACCGTCCCAACGGCTGGCTACACCTTC
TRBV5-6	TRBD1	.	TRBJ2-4	CASSPGTGIGIQYF	TGTGCCAGCAGCCCCGGGACAGGGATAGGCATTCAGTACTTC
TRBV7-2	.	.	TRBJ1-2	CASGLVPGEGFYGYTF	TGTGCCAGCGGCTTAGTCCCCGGGGAGGGATTCTATGGCTACACCTTC
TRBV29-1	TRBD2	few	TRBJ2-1	CSVMGAGGPSNEQFF	TGCAGCGTCATGGGCGCGGGAGGGCCATCGAATGAGCAGTTCTTC
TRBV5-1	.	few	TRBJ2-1	CASSLVAGKGLNEQFF	TGCGCCAGCAGCTTGGTCGCGGGGAAGGGCCTCAATGAGCAGTTCTTC
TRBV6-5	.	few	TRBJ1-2	CASSYSQGGYTF	TGTGCCAGCAGTTACAGTCAAGGGGGCTACACCTTC
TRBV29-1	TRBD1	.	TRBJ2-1	CSYGTDSYNEQFF	TGCAGCTATGGGACAGACTCCTACAATGAGCAGTTCTTC
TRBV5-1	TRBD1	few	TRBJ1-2	CASSLAFQGEDGYTF	TGCGCCAGCAGCTTGGCGTTCCAGGGGGAGGATGGCTACACCTTC
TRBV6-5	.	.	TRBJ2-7	CASSYGDRTGEQYF	TGTGCCAGCAGTTACGGAGATCGAACGGGCGAGCAGTACTTC
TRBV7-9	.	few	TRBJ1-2	CASSQSGEGYTF	TGTGCCAGCAGCCAATCCGGGGAAGGCTACACCTTC
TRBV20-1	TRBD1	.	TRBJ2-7	CSAGGGDRVSNEQYF	TGCAGTGCTGGAGGGGGGGACAGGGTATCCAATGAGCAGTACTTC
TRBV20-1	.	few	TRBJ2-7	CSARDARRSSTYEQYF	TGCAGTGCTAGAGATGCCAGGCGCTCTAGTACCTACGAGCAGTACTTC
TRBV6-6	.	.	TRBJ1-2	CTSTGMLGHGYAF	TGTACCAGCACCGGGATGTTGGGACATGGCTACGCCTTC
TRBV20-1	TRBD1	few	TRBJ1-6	CSARPDRGGSPLHF	TGCAGTGCTAGACCAGACAGGGGGGGCTCACCCCTCCACTTT
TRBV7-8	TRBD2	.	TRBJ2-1	CASSLAHVTSGGPTRGQFF	TGTGCCAGCAGCTTAGCCCACGTGACTAGCGGGGGGCCTACGAGGGGGCAGTTCTTC
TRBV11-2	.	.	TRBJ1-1	CASSSIGGTTEAFF	TGTGCCAGCAGCTCAATAGGGGGGACCACTGAAGCTTTCTTT
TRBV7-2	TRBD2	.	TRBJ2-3	CASSLVAGFPDTQYF	TGTGCCAGCAGCTTAGTAGCGGGATTTCCAGATACGCAGTATTTT
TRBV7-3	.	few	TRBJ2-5	CASSSTPVVGTQYF	TGTGCCAGCAGCTCCACTCCCGTTGTGGGGACCCAGTACTTC
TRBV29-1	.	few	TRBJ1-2	CSVNPDRIYGYTF	TGCAGCGTTAACCCAGACAGGATCTATGGCTACACCTTC
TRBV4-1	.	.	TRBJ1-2	CASSQERSGYTF	TGCGCCAGCAGCCAAGAGCGGTCTGGCTACACCTTC
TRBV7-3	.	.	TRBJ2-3	CASSVSIIDTQYF	TGTGCCAGCAGCGTCTCCATTATCGATACGCAGTATTTT
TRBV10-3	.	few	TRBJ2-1	CAIRDHSYSEQFF	TGTGCCATCAGAGACCACTCCTACAGTGAGCAGTTCTTC
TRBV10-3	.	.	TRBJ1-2	CAISEKLGYGYTF	TGTGCCATCAGTGAGAAGTTGGGGTATGGCTACACCTTC
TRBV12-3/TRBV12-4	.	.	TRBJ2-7	CASTWAGSSYEQYF	TGTGCCAGCACATGGGCGGGAAGCTCCTACGAGCAGTACTTC
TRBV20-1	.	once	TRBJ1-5	CSAKAVPTDQPQHF	TGCAGTGCTAAGGCGGTTCCGACCGATCAGCCCCAGCATTTT
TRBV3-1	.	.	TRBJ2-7	CASSHGPSYEQYF	TGTGCCAGCAGCCACGGGCCGTCCTACGAGCAGTACTTC
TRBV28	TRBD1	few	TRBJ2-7	CASSGDRGVGWQYF	TGTGCCAGCAGCGGAGACAGGGGCGTGGGATGGCAGTACTTC
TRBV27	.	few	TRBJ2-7	CASSSVAGGDYEQYF	TGTGCCAGCAGTTCCGTCGCAGGGGGGGATTACGAGCAGTACTTC
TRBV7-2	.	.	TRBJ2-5	CASSPRTAVGEQYF	TGTGCCAGCAGCCCCCGGACAGCCGTTGGGGAGCAGTACTTC
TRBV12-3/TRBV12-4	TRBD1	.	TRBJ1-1	CASSLAQGTGVLNTEAFF	TGTGCCAGCAGTTTAGCGCAGGGGACAGGGGTCCTGAACACTGAAGCTTTCTTT
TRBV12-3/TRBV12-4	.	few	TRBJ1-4	CASSPDGGVNEKLFF	TGTGCCAGCAGCCCCGACGGGGGGGTTAATGAAAAACTGTTTTTT
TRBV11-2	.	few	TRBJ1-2	CASTRGYTF	TGTGCCAGCACCCGGGGCTACACCTTC